The rows below give T cell receptor beta chains drawn from one sample of a study of cytomegalovirus exposure and HLA in healthy donors. Profiled with immunoSEQ multiplex PCR; TCRdb holds only in-frame clones, not every one. The data contain 150,000 to 200,000 clones, approximately 85% of them singletons. The specimen was PBMCs. The source is a young man in good health and CMV-seropositive. The CDR3 runs from the conserved cysteine through the conserved F or W. A D gene is named only where the DNA matches it firmly. The listing skips clone size in some rows; elsewhere it reads once, few, many or a size class.

TRBV29-1,TRBJ1-1,-,-,TGCAGCGTTGATCGGGGGGGGACGGACACTGAAGCTTTCTTT,CSVDRGGTDTEAFF
TRBV19,TRBJ1-2,-,-,TGTGCCAGTACTGGGGCGGGGGGCTTCTACACGGGCCTTAACTATGGCTACACCTTC,CASTGAGGFYTGLNYGYTF
TRBV7-9,TRBJ2-1,-,-,TGTGCCAGCACCCCGGGGGGCCTGTCCAATGGTGAGCAGTTCTTC,CASTPGGLSNGEQFF
TRBV9,TRBJ2-7,TRBD1,once,TGTGCCAGCAGCGAGGGGACAGGCTACGAGCAGTACTTC,CASSEGTGYEQYF
TRBV4-3,TRBJ2-1,-,-,TGCGCCAGCAGCCAACAATCCCCTTTGGAGGGCAATGAGCAGTTCTTC,CASSQQSPLEGNEQFF
TRBV5-6,TRBJ1-5,TRBD1,-,TGTGCCAGCAGCTTTGGGGCAGGGGGGCAGCCCCAGCATTTT,CASSFGAGGQPQHF
TRBV19,TRBJ2-7,TRBD2,-,TGTGCCAGTACGGAAGCGGGGGGGCTTCTTTTCTCAGAGCAGTACTTC,CASTEAGGLLFSEQYF
TRBV19,TRBJ2-7,TRBD1,once,TGTGCCAGTAGTATTGGGACAGGCAGCGAGCAGTACTTC,CASSIGTGSEQYF
TRBV29-1,TRBJ1-2,TRBD1,-,TGCAGCGTTGCTAAAAGGCTTACAGGGGACTATGGCTACACCTTC,CSVAKRLTGDYGYTF
TRBV6-1,TRBJ1-1,-,-,TGTGCCAGCAGTCCCACCGGTCCAAACACTGAAGCTTTCTTT,CASSPTGPNTEAFF
TRBV4-3,TRBJ2-7,TRBD1,-,TGCGCCAGCAGCCAACTACAGGGGGCTGGCGAGCAGTACTTC,CASSQLQGAGEQYF
TRBV4-1,TRBJ1-3,-,few,TGCGCCAGCAGCCAGGAACAGGGTTCTGGAAACACCATATATTTT,CASSQEQGSGNTIYF
TRBV10-3,TRBJ2-7,TRBD1,-,TGTGCCATCAGTGCGGGTATAAGGACAGGGAAATCCTACGAGCAGTACTTC,CAISAGIRTGKSYEQYF
TRBV18,TRBJ2-7,TRBD1,once,TGTGCCAGCTCCCGGACAGGGGTCTCCTACGAGCAGTACTTC,CASSRTGVSYEQYF
TRBV15,TRBJ2-2,TRBD1,-,TGTGCCACCAGCAGGCCCGGGACAGGGTATACCGGGGAGCTGTTTTTT,CATSRPGTGYTGELFF
TRBV19,TRBJ1-1,TRBD1,once,TGTGCCAGTAAGGAGTGGACAGGGTTGAGCACTGAAGCTTTCTTT,CASKEWTGLSTEAFF
TRBV7-2,TRBJ2-7,TRBD1,-,TGTGCCAGCAGCGTGGGTGGGACAGTGAAAACCTACGAGCAGTACTTC,CASSVGGTVKTYEQYF
TRBV6-5,TRBJ1-2,TRBD1,-,TGTGCCAGCAGTTACTCAGGGGGCGCGATCAACTATGGCTACACCTTC,CASSYSGGAINYGYTF
TRBV7-9,TRBJ1-1,-,-,TGTGCCAGCAGCTCCTTGGACAGAAACACTGAAGCTTTCTTT,CASSSLDRNTEAFF
TRBV7-2,TRBJ2-4,TRBD2,once,TGTGCCAGCAGCTTACTTAGCGGGGGGGCAAATCTAGCCAAAAACATTCAGTACTTC,CASSLLSGGANLAKNIQYF
TRBV7-2,TRBJ2-7,TRBD1,-,TGTGCCAGCAGCTTCCCGGACAGGGGGGTTTTCGAGCAGTACTTC,CASSFPDRGVFEQYF
TRBV6-6,TRBJ2-5,TRBD2,-,TGTGCCAGCAGTTACGGCGCGTCGGGGGGCCAAGAGACCCAGTACTTC,CASSYGASGGQETQYF
TRBV4-1,TRBJ1-2,TRBD1,-,TGCGCCAGCAGCCCCCCCGGACAGGGCTATGGCTACACCTTC,CASSPPGQGYGYTF
TRBV30,TRBJ2-7,-,once,TGTGCCTGGAGCCTATCTAACGAGCAGTACTTC,CAWSLSNEQYF
TRBV6-6,TRBJ1-6,-,-,TGTGCCAGCAGTTACTCGGCGGGGTCCGGTTCACCCCTCCACTTT,CASSYSAGSGSPLHF
TRBV19,TRBJ1-5,TRBD1,-,TGTGCCAGTAGTTCACGGGAGGGACAGACTAGCAATCAGCCCCAGCATTTT,CASSSREGQTSNQPQHF
TRBV11-3,TRBJ2-7,-,-,TGTGCCAGCAGCTTAGGAGATAGCTCCTACGAGCAGTACTTC,CASSLGDSSYEQYF
TRBV28,TRBJ2-3,TRBD2,-,TGTGCCAGCAGTTTCGGGGGGTCCCGCACAGATACGCAGTATTTT,CASSFGGSRTDTQYF
TRBV7-8,TRBJ1-1,-,-,TGTGCCAGCAGCTTAGATCGCCAGGGCACTGAAGCTTTCTTT,CASSLDRQGTEAFF
TRBV7-8,TRBJ2-3,-,-,TGTGCCAGCAGCTTATCGACGGGGGAATACGCAGATACGCAGTATTTT,CASSLSTGEYADTQYF
TRBV11-2,TRBJ2-3,TRBD2,once,TGTGCCAGCAGCTTAGGAAGAAATAGCGGGAACACAGATACGCAGTATTTT,CASSLGRNSGNTDTQYF
TRBV9,TRBJ2-3,-,-,TGTGCCAGCAGCGTAGTAGCGGATACGCAGTATTTT,CASSVVADTQYF
TRBV6-6,TRBJ1-2,-,-,TGTGCCAGCAGTTACGGGTGGGGCCTGCACTATGGCTACACCTTC,CASSYGWGLHYGYTF
TRBV6-5,TRBJ1-4,-,-,TGTGCCAGCAGTTACTGGGAGCAGGGGCGTGAAAAACTGTTTTTT,CASSYWEQGREKLFF
TRBV4-1,TRBJ1-2,-,-,TGCGCCAGCAGCCAACCCCACAGGGCTCCCTATGGCTACACCTTC,CASSQPHRAPYGYTF
TRBV6-5,TRBJ1-2,TRBD1,-,TGTGCCAGCAGGCCCCCGGGACAGAGCATCGGCTACACCTTC,CASRPPGQSIGYTF
TRBV7-9,TRBJ1-6,-,once,TGTTCCAGCAGCCCACCGACAGCCGCAAGACGTTCACCCCTCCACTTT,CSSSPPTAARRSPLHF
TRBV2,TRBJ2-5,-,-,TGTGCCAGCAGCCCCTGGGGGCTACTCCAAGAGACCCAGTACTTC,CASSPWGLLQETQYF
TRBV2,TRBJ2-3,-,-,TGTGCCAGCAGTCGGGACTTCTATAGCACAGATACGCAGTATTTT,CASSRDFYSTDTQYF
TRBV29-1,TRBJ2-7,TRBD2,-,TGCAGCGTTGAAACCGGAGCGGGGGAGTACTACGAGCAGTACTTC,CSVETGAGEYYEQYF
TRBV6-6,TRBJ2-7,-,few,TGTGCCAGCAGTTGGGCCATTGGCGGGGGCCAGAACGAGCAGTACTTC,CASSWAIGGGQNEQYF
TRBV7-9,TRBJ2-5,TRBD1,-,TGTGCCAGCAGCTTCACCAAGACAGGGTGGGAGACCCAGTACTTC,CASSFTKTGWETQYF
TRBV10-2,TRBJ2-3,TRBD2,-,TGCGCCAGCAGGGTAGCGGGGGCTCGGGATACGCAGTATTTT,CASRVAGARDTQYF
TRBV4-1,TRBJ2-1,TRBD2,-,TGCGCCAGCAGCCACCTCGGGGGGGATGAGCAGTTCTTC,CASSHLGGDEQFF
TRBV20-1,TRBJ2-5,TRBD1,-,TGCAGTGTTAAGGGACAGGGGGGCCAGTACTTC,CSVKGQGGQYF
TRBV7-8,TRBJ1-2,TRBD1,once,TGTGCCAGCAGCCCCCAGGGGACCACAGGGGCGGCTAACTATGGCTACACCTTC,CASSPQGTTGAANYGYTF
TRBV5-1,TRBJ1-3,-,few,TGCGCCAGCAGCTTGGAGACAGCGGGAAACACCATATATTTT,CASSLETAGNTIYF
TRBV6-5,TRBJ1-2,TRBD1,-,TGTGCCAGCAGTCGGAGGACAGGGCCAGGACATGGCTACACCTTC,CASSRRTGPGHGYTF